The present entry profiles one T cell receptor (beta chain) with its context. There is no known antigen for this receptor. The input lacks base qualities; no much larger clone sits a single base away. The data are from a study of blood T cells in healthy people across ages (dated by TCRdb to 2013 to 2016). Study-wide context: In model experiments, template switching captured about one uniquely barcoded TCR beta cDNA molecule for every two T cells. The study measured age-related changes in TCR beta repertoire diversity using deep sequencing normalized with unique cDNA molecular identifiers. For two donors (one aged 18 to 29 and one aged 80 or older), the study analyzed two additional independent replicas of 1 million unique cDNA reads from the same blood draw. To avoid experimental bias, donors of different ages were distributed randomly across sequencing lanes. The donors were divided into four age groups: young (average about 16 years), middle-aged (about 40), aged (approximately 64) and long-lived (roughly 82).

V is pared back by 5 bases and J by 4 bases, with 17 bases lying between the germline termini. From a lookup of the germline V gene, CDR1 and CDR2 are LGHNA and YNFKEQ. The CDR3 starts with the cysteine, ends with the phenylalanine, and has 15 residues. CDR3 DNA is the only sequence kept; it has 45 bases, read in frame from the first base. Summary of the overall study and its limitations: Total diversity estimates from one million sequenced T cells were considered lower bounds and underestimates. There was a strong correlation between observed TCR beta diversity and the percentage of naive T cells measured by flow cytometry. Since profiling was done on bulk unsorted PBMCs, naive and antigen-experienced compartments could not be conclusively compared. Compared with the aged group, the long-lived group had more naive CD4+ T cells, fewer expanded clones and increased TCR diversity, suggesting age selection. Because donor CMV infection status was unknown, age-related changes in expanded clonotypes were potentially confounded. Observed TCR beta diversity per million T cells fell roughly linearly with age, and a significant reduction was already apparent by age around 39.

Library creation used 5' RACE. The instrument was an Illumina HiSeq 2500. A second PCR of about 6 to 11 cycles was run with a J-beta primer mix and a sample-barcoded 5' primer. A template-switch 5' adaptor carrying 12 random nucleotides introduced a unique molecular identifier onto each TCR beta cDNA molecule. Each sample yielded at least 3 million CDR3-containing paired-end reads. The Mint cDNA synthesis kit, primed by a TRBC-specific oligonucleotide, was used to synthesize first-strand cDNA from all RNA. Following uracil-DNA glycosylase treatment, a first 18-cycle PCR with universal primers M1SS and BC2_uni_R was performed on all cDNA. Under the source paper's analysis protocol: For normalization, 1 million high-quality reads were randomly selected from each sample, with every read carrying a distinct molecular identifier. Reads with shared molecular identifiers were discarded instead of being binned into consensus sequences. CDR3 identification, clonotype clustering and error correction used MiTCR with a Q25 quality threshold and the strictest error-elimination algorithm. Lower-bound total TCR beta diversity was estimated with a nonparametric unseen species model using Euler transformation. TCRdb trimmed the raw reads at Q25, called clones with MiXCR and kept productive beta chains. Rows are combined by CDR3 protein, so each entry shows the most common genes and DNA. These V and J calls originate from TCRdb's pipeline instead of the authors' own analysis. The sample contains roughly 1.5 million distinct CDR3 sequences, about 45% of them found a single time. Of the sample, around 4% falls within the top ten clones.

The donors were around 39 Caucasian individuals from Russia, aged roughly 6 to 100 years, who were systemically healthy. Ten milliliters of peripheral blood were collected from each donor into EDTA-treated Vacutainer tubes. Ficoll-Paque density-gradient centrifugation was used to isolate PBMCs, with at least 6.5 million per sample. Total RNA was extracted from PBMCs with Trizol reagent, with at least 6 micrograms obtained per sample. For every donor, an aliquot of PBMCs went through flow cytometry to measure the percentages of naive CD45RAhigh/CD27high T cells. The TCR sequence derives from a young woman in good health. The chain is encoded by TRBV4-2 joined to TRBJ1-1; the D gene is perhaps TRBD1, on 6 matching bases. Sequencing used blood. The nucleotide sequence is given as TGTGCCAGCAGCGAACAGACAGGAGCGGTCACTGAAGCTTTCTTT. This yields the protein CASSEQTGAVTEAFF.